This T cell receptor beta chain derives from a study of cytomegalovirus exposure and HLA in healthy donors (TCRdb year 2017). With regard to the full study: In an earlier analysis of 587 of the donors, around 300 Gb of sequence data and just under 120 million unique TCR beta sequences from some 170 million T cells were reported. Typing coverage varied by locus: roughly 629-630 donors for A, B, C, DRB1 and DQB1; more than 500 for DQA1; about 590 for DPA1; fewer than 480 for DPB1. Alongside the repertoire data, information on donor age, sex, ethnicity and CMV serostatus was compiled. The study profiled the T cell repertoires of 500 to 800 subjects by immunosequencing and related them to cytomegalovirus serostatus. In an earlier analysis of around 540 of the donors, high-throughput TCR beta sequencing was used to judge whether each TCR beta V gene segment behaved as functional or pseudogenic. A few DR-DQ haplotypes were handled as single units for association and clustering because linkage in the cohort was strong. The aim of the study was to test whether cataloging public T cell receptors could identify signatures of past pathogen exposure. HLA typing included class I and class II loci at four-digit resolution. Roughly 310 gigabases of sequencing data and roughly 90 million unique TCR sequences were included in an early release covering around 650 HLA-typed donors. Of the roughly 400 genotyped donors, approximately 80% fell in the genetic ancestry cluster associated with self-reported Caucasian donors. Genome-wide SNP genotypes for about three fifths of the 666 donors were used in a later genetic analysis, which treated that subset as a discovery cohort. All discovery cohort repertoires had been generated on a single sequencing platform. A later analysis re-examined previously published TCR beta repertoires from just over 650 donors and added high-resolution HLA genotyping to investigate patterns of TCR occurrence. To predict cytomegalovirus infection status, the study combined high-throughput TCR immunosequencing, statistical association of individual TCRs with disease status, and machine learning. Rather than using new phenotypic data, the later analysis identified candidate immune exposures from TCR beta sequences and from how often those sequences occurred across donors. On average, roughly 250,000 unique TCR beta nucleotide sequences were sequenced per donor among roughly 430 genotyped donors of the cohort, with roughly 18% of those sequences being non-productive. A separate validation cohort of over 95 different subjects was used in addition to the roughly 670-subject first cohort.

Remarks on this clone: This clone's antigen is unknown. The input lacks base qualities; no much larger clone sits a single base away.

Trimming accounts for 5 bases at V and 3 bases at J, while the number of junction bases matched to no gene is 8. Taken from the germline V gene, the CDR1 and CDR2 loops are SNHLY and FYNNEI. Including the terminal cysteine and phenylalanine, the CDR3 comprises 15 residues. Here the CDR3 DNA is all that survives: 45 bases in frame from base 1. The protocol used for the library was the immunoSEQ multiplex PCR assay. For the multiplex PCR, a mixture combining 60 forward primers for TCR Vbeta segments and 13 reverse primers for TCR Jbeta segments was used. The CDR3 region of rearranged TCR beta genes was amplified from genomic DNA by a multiplex PCR assay. Amplified TCR beta libraries were sequenced as 87-base-pair reads on the Illumina HiSeq System. Concerning the study's data processing: A later analysis tallied roughly 76 million unique TCR beta chains across the roughly 610 repertoires, and approximately 12 million of those chains were shared by two or more donors. Raw reads were error-corrected and collapsed into unique sequences with a nearest-neighbor algorithm that merged closely related sequences to remove PCR and sequencing errors. To assign V, D and J gene segments, CDR3 sequences were aligned to IMGT reference sequences. For a sequence to be retained, a match of at least six nucleotides was required to both a V gene segment and a J gene segment. A rearrangement was called productive if the CDR3 had no stop codons and remained in frame with V and J, and every other rearrangement was called non-productive. Following IMGT convention, CDR3 was defined as the stretch from the second conserved V-encoded cysteine up to the conserved J-encoded phenylalanine. Sequences without an unambiguous match to a single V gene segment were excluded from the earlier analysis of 450 to 650 of the donors. An earlier analysis of 587 of the donors classified V segments as functional when productive rearrangements were above 56.7% and as segregating when the standard deviation between donors was above 5%. A statistical classification framework was built for diagnosing cytomegalovirus status from the catalog of TCR beta chain sequences. V and J gene assignment, in a later analysis, came from comparing TCR nucleotide sequences with IMGT/GENE-DB human TR gene sequences. The TCRdist pipeline was used in a later analysis to assign CDR3 sequences and most-parsimonious VDJ recombination scenarios. A later analysis defined each TCR beta chain by its CDR3 amino acid sequence plus V-gene family, and excluded reads lacking a unique V-gene family. To address suspected cross-contamination and a sequencing artifact, a later analysis removed approximately 600 highly shared, low-generation-probability nucleotide sequences. For each public chain, a later analysis derived a clonal expansion index from normalized ranks of inferred template counts within each repertoire. In a later analysis, generation probabilities were computed with a VDJ recombination model fitted to out-of-frame rearrangements, and the resulting probabilities were checked against IGoR. A later analysis scored TCR-TCR, TCR-HLA and TCR-CMV co-occurrence with hypergeometric tests, applying a repertoire-size bias correction to TCR pairs. To estimate false discovery rates, a later analysis permuted the HLA or CMV assignments 20 times. In a later analysis, co-occurring TCRs were grouped using DBSCAN, with TCRdist sequence similarity added in when clustering inside HLA-allele-positive subsets. For co-occurrence clustering, repertoires with fewer than 30,000 or more than 120,000 public chains were excluded, along with 4 to 6 repertoires with anomalous nucleotide sharing. The immuneACCESS repertoire file appears here via TCRdb, limited to in-frame rearrangements. These files lack a portion of the clones; in checked studies, under half of the deficit traces to unresolved V genes, and the cause of the others is not known. Clone size and V and J calls were adopted from that table, with D and trimming inferred from the DNA. The sample table contains 60,000 to 70,000 clones; only one count was recorded for approximately 80% of them. About 8% of the sample belongs to the ten largest clones.

The cohort consisted of hundreds of healthy bone marrow donors. At the time of sampling, every cohort member was nominally healthy, though immune exposures that went unrecorded were likely present. The donor was CMV seropositive and was included in the group of 290 or so seropositive cohort members. A peripheral blood sample was provided by each donor, and peripheral blood mononuclear cells were used for TCR beta sequencing. The Qiagen DNeasy Blood Extraction Kit was used to extract genomic DNA from the blood cell samples. The paper's findings and limits, for the study overall: The presence/absence analyses assumed that sequencing depth was roughly uniform across donors, and that assumption may not be true. When HLA alleles, especially DR and DQ, strongly co-occurred, attributing TCR associations to individual alleles was difficult. The sequencing pipeline was judged likely to have produced a cluster of highly shared sequence variants as a technical artifact. In an earlier analysis of 450 to 750 of the donors, most TCR beta V segments appeared in productive rearrangements about 90% or about 30% of the time, broadly matching IMGT annotations. The classifier was reported to diagnose cytomegalovirus status with high specificity and sensitivity in both the original cohort and the validation cohort. In a later genetic analysis, fewer N-insertions in productive TCRs were reported among donors in an Asian-associated ancestry cluster than the roughly 700-donor mean. In a later analysis, most CMV-associated TCR beta chains were found to appear HLA-restricted, with HLA associations seemingly driven largely by CMV exposure. A further reported finding was that TCR beta sequences accurately predicted the HLA-A and HLA-B alleles for most subjects in the first cohort. Several of the top co-occurrence clusters appeared to be linked to parvovirus B19, influenza, CMV and Epstein-Barr virus, according to a later analysis. In a later analysis, HLA-associated TCR beta chains were found to be more clonally expanded and to have lower generation probabilities than equally common non-associated chains. Correlated functional status among segregating V segments might be attributable to linkage disequilibrium, but an unknown experimental factor could not be ruled out. It was suggested by the authors that the approach could potentially be generalized to other disease states and immunological phenotypes. Most TCR sequences were observed very rarely across donors, whereas some public TCRs were present in many individuals. HLA typing was unavailable for some donors at each locus, so association tests used only the typed subset. V-gene and J-gene trimming of TCR beta chains was associated with a missense DCLRE1C variant in a later genetic analysis, and the association was replicated in an independent cohort. Because counts were too low, under 20 rarely observed V segments, including chromosome 9 orphons, were left out of the earlier analysis of 500 to 650 of the donors. This cohort had only TCR beta chains sequenced, and the lack of alpha or paired-chain data limited which features could be detected. At a false discovery rate of 0.05, a later analysis linked around 17,000 TCR beta sequences to specific HLA alleles. The study listed 150 to 200 TCR beta chains as associated with cytomegalovirus. Some IMGT-functional V segments, including TRBV6-2 and TRBV6-3, could not be distinguished by the 87-base-pair reads and were therefore excluded. In a later analysis, the rate of TCR association differed among HLA loci, with DRB1 alleles having the most associated TCRs and HLA-C alleles having the fewest. In vitro tests confirmed that three of the cytomegalovirus-associated TCR beta chains recognize cytomegalovirus antigens. Immune exposure information for the cohort was limited to CMV serostatus.

The sequence derives from a man younger than 30 in good health and CMV-seropositive. The sequenced sample consisted of PBMCs. The sequence links TRBV2 to TRBJ2-7; 9 of the junction bases match TRBD1. The DNA sequence is given as TGTGCCAGCAGTCGTCCCGGGACAGGGAACTACGAGCAGTACTTC. It specifies CASSRPGTGNYEQYF. Reference TRBV2 and TRBJ2-7 genes cover what lies past the CDR3, so the full variable domain is EPEVTQTPSHQVTQMGQEVILRCVPISNHLYFYWYRQILGQKVEFLVSFYNNEISEKSEIFDDQFSVERPDGSNFTLKIRSTKLEDSAMYFCASSRPGTGNYEQYFGPGTRLTVT.